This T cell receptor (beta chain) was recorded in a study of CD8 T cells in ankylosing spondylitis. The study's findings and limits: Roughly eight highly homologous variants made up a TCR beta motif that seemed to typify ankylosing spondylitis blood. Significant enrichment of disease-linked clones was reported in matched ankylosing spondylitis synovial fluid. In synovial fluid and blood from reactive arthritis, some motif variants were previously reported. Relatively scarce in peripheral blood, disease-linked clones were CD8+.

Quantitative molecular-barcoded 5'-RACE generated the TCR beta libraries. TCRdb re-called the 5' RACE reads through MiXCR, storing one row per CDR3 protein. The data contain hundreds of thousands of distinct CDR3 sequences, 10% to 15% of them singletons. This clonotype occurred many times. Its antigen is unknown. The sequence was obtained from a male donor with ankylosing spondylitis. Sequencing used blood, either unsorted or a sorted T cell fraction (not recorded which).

CDR3 sequence: CASSDRQGAGQFF. The CDR3 bases are TGTGCCAGCAGCGACCGACAGGGGGCCGGGCAGTTCTTC. The chain carries TRBV7-9 and TRBJ2-1, with 10 bases identical to TRBD1. The V and J ends lost 5 bases and 12 bases, in that order; junction bases with no gene match: 7. The CDR3 extends over 13 amino acids. Germline V lookup: CDR1 SEHNR, CDR2 FQNEAQ (reference sequence).